This T cell receptor (beta chain) came from a study of cytomegalovirus exposure and HLA in healthy donors (TCRdb year 2017). In the study overall: According to a later analysis, the approximately 120 validation repertoires were produced on the same platform as the 666 repertoires of the first cohort. The aim of the study was to test whether cataloging public T cell receptors could identify signatures of past pathogen exposure. A separate validation cohort of 100 to 150 different subjects was used in addition to the approximately 700-subject first cohort. To predict cytomegalovirus infection status, the study brought together high-throughput TCR immunosequencing, statistical association of individual TCRs with disease status, and machine learning. Broad study findings and their caveats: The classifier was reported to diagnose cytomegalovirus status with high specificity and sensitivity in both the original and validation cohorts. The authors suggested that the approach could potentially be extended to other disease states and immunological phenotypes. In vitro tests confirmed that a few of the cytomegalovirus-associated TCR beta chains recognize cytomegalovirus antigens. A later analysis had no HLA typing for the validation cohort, so co-occurrence there was scored across all 110 or so repertoires. A later analysis found that TCRs clustered in the first cohort also tended to co-occur in the approximately 120 validation repertoires, with approximately 95% of cluster scores above 0. Most TCR sequences were seen in very few donors, while some public TCRs were found in many individuals. In the study, approximately 160 TCR beta chains were listed as associated with cytomegalovirus.

The CDR3 goes from the cysteine to the phenylalanine over 16 residues. Only the CDR3 region is kept as DNA, spanning 48 bases read in frame from base 1. The germline ends are 18 bases apart after V is trimmed by 5 bases and J by 4 bases. Per the germline V gene (reference sequence), SEHNR is the CDR1 and FQNEAQ is the CDR2. Remarks on this clone: Its specific antigen is unknown. No per-base quality is available; no much larger clone lies one base away.

The donors belonged to the validation cohort of roughly 120 subjects, which was separate from the roughly 700-subject first cohort. The library was obtained by the immunoSEQ multiplex PCR assay. Concerning the study's data processing: A statistical classification framework was built to diagnose cytomegalovirus status from the catalog of TCR beta chain sequences. TCRdb mirrors the immuneACCESS table, restricted to in-frame sequences. Some clones are absent from its copies; in checked studies, under half trace to an unresolved V gene, and the reason for the others is unknown. V, J and clone size were drawn from that table, and D and trimming were deduced from the DNA. In this sample the table shows some 260,000 clones, around 91% of which occur a single time. Of the sample, approximately 3.1% is held by the ten largest clones.

The rearranged segments are TRBV7-9 and TRBJ1-5, with the D gene call left open. The sequenced sample consisted of PBMCs. The TCR was taken from a woman between 25 and 40 years old in good health and CMV-seronegative. The bases are TGTGCCAGCAGCCAAGAGGAGAGAGGAGGGAATCAGCCCCAGCATTTT. This gives the protein CASSQEERGGNQPQHF.